This T cell receptor (beta chain) originates from a study of cytomegalovirus exposure and HLA in healthy donors. Whole-study findings and limits: Differences between HLA loci emerged in a later analysis of TCR association rates, with DRB1 most and HLA-C fewest. TCR beta V segments were, for the most part, productive about 87% or about 30% of the time in an earlier analysis. A later analysis linked a missense variant in DCLRE1C to the trimming of TCR beta V and J genes.

Of note for this clone: Its cognate antigen is unknown.

PCR primers comprised 60 Vbeta and 13 Jbeta primers. Generated by immunoSEQ multiplex PCR, the TCRdb table keeps only in-frame clones and is missing some. The sample has about 160,000 clones, roughly 80% seen once. This CDR3 contains 15 residues. Germline assignment: CDR1 SNHLY and CDR2 FYNNEI. Germline trimming cut 1 base from V and 9 bases from J; bases unmatched to any gene: 8. The receptor comes from a male donor in good health and CMV-seronegative. The source material was PBMCs. J is TRBJ2-7 and V is TRBV2; TRBD2 matches 11 bases. The chain's CDR3 is CASSEGLAGMFGQYF. In DNA, the CDR3 is TGTGCCAGCAGTGAAGGACTAGCGGGAATGTTCGGGCAGTACTTC.